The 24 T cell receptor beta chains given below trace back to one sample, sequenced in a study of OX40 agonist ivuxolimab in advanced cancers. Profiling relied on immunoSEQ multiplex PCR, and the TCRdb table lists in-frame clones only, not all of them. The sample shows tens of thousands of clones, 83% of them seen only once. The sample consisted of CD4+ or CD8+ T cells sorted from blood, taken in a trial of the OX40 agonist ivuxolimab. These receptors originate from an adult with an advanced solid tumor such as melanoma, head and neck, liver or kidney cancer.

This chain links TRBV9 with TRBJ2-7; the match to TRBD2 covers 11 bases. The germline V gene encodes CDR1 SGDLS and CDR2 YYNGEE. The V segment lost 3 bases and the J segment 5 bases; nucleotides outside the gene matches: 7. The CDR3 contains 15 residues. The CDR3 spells CASSGGLAAPNEQYF. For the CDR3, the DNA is TGTGCCAGCAGCGGGGGACTAGCGGCTCCTAACGAGCAGTACTTC.

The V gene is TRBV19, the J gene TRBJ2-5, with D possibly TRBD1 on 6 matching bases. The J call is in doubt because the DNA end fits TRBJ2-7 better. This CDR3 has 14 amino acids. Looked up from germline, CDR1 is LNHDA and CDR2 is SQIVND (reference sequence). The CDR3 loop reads CASSIEAGAYEQYF. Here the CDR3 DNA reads TGTGCCAGTAGTATAGAGGCAGGGGCCTACGAGCAGTACTTC.

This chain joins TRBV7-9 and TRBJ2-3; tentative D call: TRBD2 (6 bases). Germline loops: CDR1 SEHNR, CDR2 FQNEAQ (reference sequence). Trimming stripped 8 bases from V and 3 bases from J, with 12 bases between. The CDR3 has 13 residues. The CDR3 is CASGPSGTDTQYF. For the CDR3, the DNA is TGTGCCAGCGGACCAAGCGGGACAGATACGCAGTATTTT. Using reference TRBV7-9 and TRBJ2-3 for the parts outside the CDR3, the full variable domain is DTGVSQNPRHKITKRGQNVTFRCDPISEHNRLYWYRQTLGQGPEFLTYFQNEAQLEKSRLLSDRFSAERPKGSFSTLEIQRTEQGDSAMYLCASGPSGTDTQYFGPGTRLTVL.

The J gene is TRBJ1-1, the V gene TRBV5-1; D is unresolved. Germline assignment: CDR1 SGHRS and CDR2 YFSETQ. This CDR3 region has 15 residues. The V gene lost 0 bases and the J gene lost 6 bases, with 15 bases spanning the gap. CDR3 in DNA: TGCGCCAGCAGCTTGGGGTCTAATCAAAGGGCTGAAGCTTTCTTT. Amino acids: CASSLGSNQRAEAFF.

In DNA form, the CDR3 reads TGTGCCAGCTCACCATATCTTGCAGGGGATGGGAACACTGAAGCTTTCTTT. Encoded protein: CASSPYLAGDGNTEAFF. V usage is TRBV18 and J usage is TRBJ1-1; possible D gene TRBD1, 6 bases. CDR1 is KGHSH and CDR2 is LQKENI in the germline V gene. CDR3 length: 17 residues. V lost 2 bases to trimming and J lost 1 base, with 17 bases between them.

CDR3 nucleotides: TGTGCCAGCAGCTTAGACGGGACGGACACCGGGGAGCTGTTTTTT. Encoded protein: CASSLDGTDTGELFF. The chain is built from TRBV7-3 and TRBJ2-2, with D possibly being TRBD1 or TRBD2 (5 bases each). The CDR3 length is 15 residues. Germline-derived CDR1 and CDR2 are SGHTA and FQGTGA. Trimming cost V 2 bases and J 3 bases, with 10 bases left between them.

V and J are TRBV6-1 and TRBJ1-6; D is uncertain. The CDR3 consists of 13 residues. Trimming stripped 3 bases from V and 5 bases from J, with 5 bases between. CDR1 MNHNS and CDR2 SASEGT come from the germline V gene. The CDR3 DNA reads TGTGCCAGCAGTGAGCAGGATAATTCACCCCTCCACTTT. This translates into CASSEQDNSPLHF.

This CDR3 is CASSFRRMDTGELFF. The DNA for the CDR3 is TGCGCCAGCAGCTTTAGACGGATGGACACCGGGGAGCTGTTTTTT. This chain connects TRBV5-1 to TRBJ2-2, with no clear D. V shed 2 bases and J shed 3 bases, with 11 bases lying between them. CDR1 SGHRS and CDR2 YFSETQ come from the germline V gene. The CDR3 is made up of 15 amino acids.

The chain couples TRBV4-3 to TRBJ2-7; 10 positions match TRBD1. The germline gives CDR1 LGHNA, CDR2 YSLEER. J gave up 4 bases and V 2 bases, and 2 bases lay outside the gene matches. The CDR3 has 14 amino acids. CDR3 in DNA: TGCGCCAGCAGCCAATGGGGACAGGGGTACGAGCAGTACTTC. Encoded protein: CASSQWGQGYEQYF.

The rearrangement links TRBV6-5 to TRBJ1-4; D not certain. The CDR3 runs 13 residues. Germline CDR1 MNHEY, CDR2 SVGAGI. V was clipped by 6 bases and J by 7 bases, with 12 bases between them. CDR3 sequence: CASSKWDGEKLFF. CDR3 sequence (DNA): TGTGCCAGCAGCAAATGGGATGGTGAAAAACTGTTTTTT.

The CDR3 reads CACTTAQGNIQYF. Here the CDR3 DNA reads TGTGCCTGCACTACAGCCCAAGGGAACATTCAGTACTTC. V is TRBV30 and J is TRBJ2-4; D not certain. The germline CDR1 and CDR2 sequences are GTSNPN and SVGIG (reference sequence). Between the trimmed V and J ends, which lost 6 bases and 7 bases, there was a span of 16 bases. The CDR3 totals 13 residues.

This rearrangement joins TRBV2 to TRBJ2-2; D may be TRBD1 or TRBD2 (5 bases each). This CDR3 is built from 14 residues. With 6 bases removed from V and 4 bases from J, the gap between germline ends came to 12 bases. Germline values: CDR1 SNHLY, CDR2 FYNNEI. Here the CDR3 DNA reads TGTGCCAGCAGGGGAGACAGTTCCACCGGGGAGCTGTTTTTT. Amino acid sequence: CASRGDSSTGELFF.

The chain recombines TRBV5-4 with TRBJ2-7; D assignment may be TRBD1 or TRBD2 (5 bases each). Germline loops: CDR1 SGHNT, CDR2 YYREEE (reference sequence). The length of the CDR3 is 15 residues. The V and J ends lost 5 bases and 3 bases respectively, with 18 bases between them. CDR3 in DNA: TGTGCCAGCAGGAGTGCCGGGACGAACAGCTACGAGCAGTACTTC. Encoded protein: CASRSAGTNSYEQYF.

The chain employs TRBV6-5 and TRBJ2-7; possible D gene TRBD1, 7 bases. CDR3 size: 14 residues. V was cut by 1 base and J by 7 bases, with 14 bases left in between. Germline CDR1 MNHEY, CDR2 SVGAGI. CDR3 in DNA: TGTGCCAGCAGTTACTTCAGGGGGAGGCGGGAGCAGTACTTC. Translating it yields CASSYFRGRREQYF.

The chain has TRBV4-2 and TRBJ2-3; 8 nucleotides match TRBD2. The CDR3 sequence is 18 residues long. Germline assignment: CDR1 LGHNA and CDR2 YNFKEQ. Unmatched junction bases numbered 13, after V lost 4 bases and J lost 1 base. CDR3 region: CASSPTAGDLYGTDTQYF. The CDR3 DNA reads TGTGCCAGCAGCCCGACAGCGGGGGATCTGTACGGCACAGATACGCAGTATTTT.

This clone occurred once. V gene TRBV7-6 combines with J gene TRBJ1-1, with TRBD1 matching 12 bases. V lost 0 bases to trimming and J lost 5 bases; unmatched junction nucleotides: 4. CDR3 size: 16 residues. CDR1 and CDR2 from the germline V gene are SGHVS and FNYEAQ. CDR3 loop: CASSLAGQGAGTEAFF. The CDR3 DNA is TGTGCCAGCAGCTTAGCGGGACAGGGGGCGGGAACTGAAGCTTTCTTT.

CDR3 in amino acids: CAWSVGLASETQYF. In nucleotides, the CDR3 is TGTGCCTGGAGTGTAGGACTAGCGAGCGAGACCCAGTACTTC. V usage is TRBV30 and J usage is TRBJ2-5, with 9 positions matching TRBD2. CDR1 and CDR2 (germline): GTSNPN, SVGIG (reference sequence). Unmatched junction bases numbered 4, after V lost 0 bases and J lost 5 bases. The CDR3 covers 14 residues.

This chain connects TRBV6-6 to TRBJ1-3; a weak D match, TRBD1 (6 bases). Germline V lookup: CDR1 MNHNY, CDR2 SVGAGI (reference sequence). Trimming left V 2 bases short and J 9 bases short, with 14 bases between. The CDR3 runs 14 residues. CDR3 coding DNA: TGTGCCAGCAGTTACCTCCTGGACAGCTCCACCATATATTTT. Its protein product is CASSYLLDSSTIYF.

The CDR3 reads CASSAIRGGAYEQYF. CDR3 DNA: TGTGCCAGCAGTGCCATAAGGGGGGGTGCCTACGAGCAGTACTTC. This chain connects TRBV28 to TRBJ2-7; possibly TRBD2 for D (7 bases). The germline V gene encodes CDR1 MDHEN and CDR2 SYDVKM. CDR3 length: 15 residues. V was clipped by 5 bases and J by 2 bases, with 16 bases between them.

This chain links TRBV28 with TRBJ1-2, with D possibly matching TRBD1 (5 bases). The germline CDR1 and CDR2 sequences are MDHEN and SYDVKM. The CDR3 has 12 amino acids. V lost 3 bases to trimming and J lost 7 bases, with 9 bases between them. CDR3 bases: TGTGCCAGCAGTTTGCAGGGTACTGGCTACACCTTC. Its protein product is CASSLQGTGYTF.

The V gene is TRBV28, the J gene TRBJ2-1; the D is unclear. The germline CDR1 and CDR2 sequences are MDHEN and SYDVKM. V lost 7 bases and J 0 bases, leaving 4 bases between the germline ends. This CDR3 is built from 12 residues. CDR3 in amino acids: CASTHSYNEQFF. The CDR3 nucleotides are TGTGCCAGCACCCACTCCTACAATGAGCAGTTCTTC.

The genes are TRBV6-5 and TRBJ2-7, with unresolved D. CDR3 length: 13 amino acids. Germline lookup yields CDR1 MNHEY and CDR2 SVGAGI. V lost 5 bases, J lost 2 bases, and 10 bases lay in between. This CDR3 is CASSEPATYEQYF. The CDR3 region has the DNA TGTGCCAGCAGTGAACCCGCTACCTACGAGCAGTACTTC.

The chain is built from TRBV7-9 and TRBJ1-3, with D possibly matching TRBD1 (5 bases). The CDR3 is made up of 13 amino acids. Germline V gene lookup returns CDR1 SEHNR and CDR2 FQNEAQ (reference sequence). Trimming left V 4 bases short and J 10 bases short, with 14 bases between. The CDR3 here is CASSSESRVTIYF. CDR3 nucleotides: TGTGCCAGCAGCTCAGAGTCCAGGGTAACCATATATTTT.

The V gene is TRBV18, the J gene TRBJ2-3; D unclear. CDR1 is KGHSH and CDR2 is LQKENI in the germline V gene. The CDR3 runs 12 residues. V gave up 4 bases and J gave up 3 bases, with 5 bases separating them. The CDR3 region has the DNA TGTGCCAGCTCACTTCAAACAGATACGCAGTATTTT. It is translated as CASSLQTDTQYF.